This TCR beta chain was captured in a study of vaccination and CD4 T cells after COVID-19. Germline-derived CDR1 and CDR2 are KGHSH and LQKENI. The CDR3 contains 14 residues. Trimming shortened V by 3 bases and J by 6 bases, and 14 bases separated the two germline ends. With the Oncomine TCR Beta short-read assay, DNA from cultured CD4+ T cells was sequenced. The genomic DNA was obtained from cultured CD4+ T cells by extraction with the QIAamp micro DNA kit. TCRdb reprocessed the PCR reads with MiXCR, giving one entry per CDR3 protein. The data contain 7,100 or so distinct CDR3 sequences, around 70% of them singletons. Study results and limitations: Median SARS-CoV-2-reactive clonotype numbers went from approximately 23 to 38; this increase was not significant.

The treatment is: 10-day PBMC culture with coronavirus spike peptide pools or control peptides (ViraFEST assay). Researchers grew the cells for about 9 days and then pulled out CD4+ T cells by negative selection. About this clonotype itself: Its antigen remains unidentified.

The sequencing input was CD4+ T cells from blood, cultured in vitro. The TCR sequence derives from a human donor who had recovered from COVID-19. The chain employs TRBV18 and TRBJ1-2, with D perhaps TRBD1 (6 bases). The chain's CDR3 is CASSPRQEINGYTF. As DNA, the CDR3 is TGTGCCAGCTCACCGAGACAGGAGATTAATGGCTACACCTTC.